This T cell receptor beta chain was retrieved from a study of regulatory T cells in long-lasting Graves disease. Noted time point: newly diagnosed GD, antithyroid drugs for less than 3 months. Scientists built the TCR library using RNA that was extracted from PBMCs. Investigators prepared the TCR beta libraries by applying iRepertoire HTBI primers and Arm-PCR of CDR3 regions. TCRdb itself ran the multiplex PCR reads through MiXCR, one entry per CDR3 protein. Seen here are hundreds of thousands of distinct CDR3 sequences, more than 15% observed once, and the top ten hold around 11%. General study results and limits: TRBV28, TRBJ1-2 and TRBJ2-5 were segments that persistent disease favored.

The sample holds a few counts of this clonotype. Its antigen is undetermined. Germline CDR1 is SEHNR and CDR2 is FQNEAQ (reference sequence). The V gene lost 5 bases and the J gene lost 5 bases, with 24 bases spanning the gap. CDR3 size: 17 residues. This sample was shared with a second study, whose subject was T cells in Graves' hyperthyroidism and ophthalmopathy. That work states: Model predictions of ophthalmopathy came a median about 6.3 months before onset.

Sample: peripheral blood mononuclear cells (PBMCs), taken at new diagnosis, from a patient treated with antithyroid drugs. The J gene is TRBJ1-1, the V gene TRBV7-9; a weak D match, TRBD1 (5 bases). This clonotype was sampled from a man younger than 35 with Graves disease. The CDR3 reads CASSPRGPLVSGTEAFF. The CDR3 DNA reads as TGTGCCAGCAGCCCCCGGGGACCCCTCGTTTCCGGGACTGAAGCTTTCTTT.